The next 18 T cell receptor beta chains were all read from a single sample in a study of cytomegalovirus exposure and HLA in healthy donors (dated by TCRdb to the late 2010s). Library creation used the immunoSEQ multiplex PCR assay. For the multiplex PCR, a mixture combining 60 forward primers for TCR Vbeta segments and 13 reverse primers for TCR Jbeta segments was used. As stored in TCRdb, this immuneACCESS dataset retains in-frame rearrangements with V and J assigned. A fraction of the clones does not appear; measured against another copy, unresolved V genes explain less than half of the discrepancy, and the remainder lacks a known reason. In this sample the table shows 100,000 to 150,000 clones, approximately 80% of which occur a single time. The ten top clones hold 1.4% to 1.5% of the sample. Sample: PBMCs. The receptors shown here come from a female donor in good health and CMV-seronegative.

The CDR3 DNA is TGTGCCAGCAGTTACGGTCTAGCGGGAGTCGATGAGCAGTTCTTC. Translation gives CASSYGLAGVDEQFF. The chain carries TRBV6-6 and TRBJ2-1, with 10 bases aligning to TRBD2. The CDR3 spans 15 residues. CDR1 is MNHNY, CDR2 SVGAGI, per germline (reference sequence). V lost 2 bases to trimming and J lost 8 bases; unmatched junction nucleotides: 6.

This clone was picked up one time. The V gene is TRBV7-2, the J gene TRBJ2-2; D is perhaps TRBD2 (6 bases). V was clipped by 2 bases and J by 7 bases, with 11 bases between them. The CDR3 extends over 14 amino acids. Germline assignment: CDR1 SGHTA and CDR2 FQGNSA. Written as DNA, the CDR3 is TGTGCCAGCAGCTTATTAGGGACTTTCGGGGAGCTGTTTTTT. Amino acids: CASSLLGTFGELFF. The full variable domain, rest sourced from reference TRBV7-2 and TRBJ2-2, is GAGVSQSPSNKVTEKGKDVELRCDPISGHTALYWYRQSLGQGLEFLIYFQGNSAPDKSGLPSDRFSAERTGGSVSTLTIQRTQQEDSAVYLCASSLLGTFGELFFGEGSRLTVL.

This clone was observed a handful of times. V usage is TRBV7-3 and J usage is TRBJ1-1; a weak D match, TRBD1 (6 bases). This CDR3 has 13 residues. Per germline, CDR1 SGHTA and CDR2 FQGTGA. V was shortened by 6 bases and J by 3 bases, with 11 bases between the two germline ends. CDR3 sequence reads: CASSSDRYTEAFF. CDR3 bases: TGTGCCAGCAGTTCTGACAGGTACACTGAAGCTTTCTTT.

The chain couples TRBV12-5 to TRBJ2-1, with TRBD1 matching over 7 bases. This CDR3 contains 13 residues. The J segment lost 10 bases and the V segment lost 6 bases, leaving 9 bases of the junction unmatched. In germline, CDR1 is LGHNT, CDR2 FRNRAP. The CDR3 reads CASGAEPGQEQFF. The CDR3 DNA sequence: TGTGCTAGTGGGGCTGAACCGGGACAGGAGCAGTTCTTC.

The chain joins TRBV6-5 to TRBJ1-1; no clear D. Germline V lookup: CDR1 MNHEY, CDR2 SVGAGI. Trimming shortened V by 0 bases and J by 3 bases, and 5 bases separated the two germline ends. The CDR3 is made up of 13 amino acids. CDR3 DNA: TGTGCCAGCAGTTACTCAGAGGACACTGAAGCTTTCTTT. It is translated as CASSYSEDTEAFF.

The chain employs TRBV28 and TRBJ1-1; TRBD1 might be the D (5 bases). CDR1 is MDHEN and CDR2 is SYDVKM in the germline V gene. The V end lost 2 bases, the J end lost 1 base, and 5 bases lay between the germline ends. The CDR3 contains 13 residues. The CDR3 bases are TGTGCCAGCAGTTTAGGGGCGAACACTGAAGCTTTCTTT. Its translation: CASSLGANTEAFF.

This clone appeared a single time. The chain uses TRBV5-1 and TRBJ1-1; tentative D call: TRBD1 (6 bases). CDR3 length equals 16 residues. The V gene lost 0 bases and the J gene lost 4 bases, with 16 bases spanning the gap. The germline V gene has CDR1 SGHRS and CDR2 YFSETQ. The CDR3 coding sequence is TGCGCCAGCAGCTTGGAGGGAGGGGGAGGTGGCACTGAAGCTTTCTTT. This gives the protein CASSLEGGGGGTEAFF. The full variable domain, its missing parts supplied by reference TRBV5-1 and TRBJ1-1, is KAGVTQTPRYLIKTRGQQVTLSCSPISGHRSVSWYQQTPGQGLQFLFEYFSETQRNKGNFPGRFSGRQFSNSRSEMNVSTLELGDSALYLCASSLEGGGGGTEAFFGQGTRLTVV.

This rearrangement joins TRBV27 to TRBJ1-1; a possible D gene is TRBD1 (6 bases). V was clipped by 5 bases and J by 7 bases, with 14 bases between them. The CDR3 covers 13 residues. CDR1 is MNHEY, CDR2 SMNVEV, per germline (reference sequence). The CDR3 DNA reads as TGTGCCAGCAGTCCCCTGGACAGCTATGAAGCTTTCTTT. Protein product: CASSPLDSYEAFF.

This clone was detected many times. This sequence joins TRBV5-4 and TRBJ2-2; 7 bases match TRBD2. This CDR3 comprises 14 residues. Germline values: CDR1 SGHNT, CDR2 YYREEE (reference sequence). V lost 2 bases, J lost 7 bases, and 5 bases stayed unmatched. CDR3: CASSFGGSGGELFF. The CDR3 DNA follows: TGTGCCAGCAGCTTTGGCGGGAGTGGCGGGGAGCTGTTTTTT.

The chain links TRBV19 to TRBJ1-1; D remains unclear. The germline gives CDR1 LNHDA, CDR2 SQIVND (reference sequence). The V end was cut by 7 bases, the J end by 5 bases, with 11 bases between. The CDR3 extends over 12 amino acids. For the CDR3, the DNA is TGTGCCAGTAACCAACGAACAACTGAAGCTTTCTTT. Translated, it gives CASNQRTTEAFF.

Here the CDR3 reads CASSSSGRGNEQFF. Written as DNA, the CDR3 is TGTGCCAGCAGCTCTAGCGGGAGGGGCAATGAGCAGTTCTTC. The V and J genes are TRBV4-2 and TRBJ2-1; TRBD2 agrees at 12 bases. The CDR3 contains 14 residues. The V and J ends lost 5 bases and 6 bases, in that order; junction bases with no gene match: 2. The V gene's germline CDR1 is LGHNA and CDR2 YNFKEQ.

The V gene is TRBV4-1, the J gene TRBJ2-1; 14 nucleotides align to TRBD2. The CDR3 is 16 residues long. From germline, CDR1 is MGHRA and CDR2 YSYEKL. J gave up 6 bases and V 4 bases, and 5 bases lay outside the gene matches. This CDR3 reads CASSLTTSGRANEQFF. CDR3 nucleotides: TGCGCCAGCAGCCTAACGACTAGCGGGAGGGCCAATGAGCAGTTCTTC.

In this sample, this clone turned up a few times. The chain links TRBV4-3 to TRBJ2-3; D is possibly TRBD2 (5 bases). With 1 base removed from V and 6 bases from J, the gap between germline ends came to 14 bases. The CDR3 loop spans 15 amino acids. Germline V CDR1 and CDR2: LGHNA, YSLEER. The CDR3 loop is CASSQGAGRVDTQYF. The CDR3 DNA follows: TGCGCCAGCAGCCAAGGGGCGGGCCGTGTGGATACGCAGTATTTT.

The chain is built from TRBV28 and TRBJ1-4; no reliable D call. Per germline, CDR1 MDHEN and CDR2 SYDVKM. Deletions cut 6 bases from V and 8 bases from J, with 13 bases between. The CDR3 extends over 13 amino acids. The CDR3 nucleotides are TGTGCCAGCAGCTTCCGGGGAGGAGAAAAACTGTTTTTT. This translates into CASSFRGGEKLFF.

CDR3 sequence (DNA): TGTGCCAGCAGGCCGGACGGGAGCTCCTACGAGCAGTACTTC. This gives the protein CASRPDGSSYEQYF. The genes are TRBV6-5 and TRBJ2-7; a possible D gene is TRBD2 (6 bases). The CDR3 is 14 amino acids. Germline V gives CDR1 MNHEY, CDR2 SVGAGI. V shed 6 bases and J shed 0 bases, with 12 bases lying between them.

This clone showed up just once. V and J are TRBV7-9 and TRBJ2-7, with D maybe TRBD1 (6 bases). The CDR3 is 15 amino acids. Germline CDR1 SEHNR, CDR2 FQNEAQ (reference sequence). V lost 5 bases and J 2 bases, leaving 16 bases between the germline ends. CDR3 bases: TGTGCCAGCAGCCCCCGGGACAAGTATACCTACGAGCAGTACTTC. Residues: CASSPRDKYTYEQYF.

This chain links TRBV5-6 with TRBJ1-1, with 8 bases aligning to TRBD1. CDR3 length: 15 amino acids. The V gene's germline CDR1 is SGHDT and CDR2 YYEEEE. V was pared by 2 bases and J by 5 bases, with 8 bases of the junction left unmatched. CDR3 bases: TGTGCCAGCAGCTTCGGACAGGGCGGGTGGACTGAAGCTTTCTTT. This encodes CASSFGQGGWTEAFF.

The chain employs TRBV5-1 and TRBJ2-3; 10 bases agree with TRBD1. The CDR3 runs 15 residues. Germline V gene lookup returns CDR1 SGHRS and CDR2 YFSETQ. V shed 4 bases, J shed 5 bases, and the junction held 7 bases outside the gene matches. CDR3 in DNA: TGCGCCAGCAGCCCCAGACAGGGGGCTGGAGATACGCAGTATTTT. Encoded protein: CASSPRQGAGDTQYF.